This T cell receptor (beta chain) was identified during a study of blood T cell repertoires in COVID-19. Study overall: Samples representing acute and convalescent COVID-19 were sourced from the United States, Italy and Spain. T cells, B-cell-depleted T cells, or PBMCs provided the cDNA or gDNA that served as material.

Study processing details: Reference gene primers were amplified, and this amplification served to estimate nucleated cell counts. Only in-frame clones appear in the TCRdb table, and some are missing; sequencing was by immunoSEQ multiplex PCR. For V, J and clone size, that table is used; D and trimming come from the DNA. The sample includes roughly 85,000 clones, 77% of them seen just once. The TCR was taken from a human donor in a cohort sampled during active COVID-19. The material sequenced was peripheral blood.

The CDR3 reads CASRDRVPQPQHF. Here the CDR3 DNA reads TGTGCCAGCCGGGACAGGGTCCCTCAGCCCCAGCATTTT. The chain employs TRBV2 and TRBJ1-5; 9 bases align to TRBD1. The CDR3 loop spans 13 amino acids. Per the germline V gene, CDR1 is SNHLY and CDR2 is FYNNEI. The ends lost 8 bases at V and 6 bases at J; junction bases unmatched: 5. The full variable domain, in which reference TRBV2 and TRBJ1-5 provide the parts outside the CDR3, is EPEVTQTPSHQVTQMGQEVILRCVPISNHLYFYWYRQILGQKVEFLVSFYNNEISEKSEIFDDQFSVERPDGSNFTLKIRSTKLEDSAMYFCASRDRVPQPQHFGDGTRLSIL.